The clone carrying this T cell receptor beta chain was observed at least ten times. Its antigen is still unknown. This entry is derived from a study of response to subunit inactivated influenza vaccine. Study observations and caveats: Each seasonal flu vaccination may recruit only limited new T cells, authors suggested.

CDR3 size: 13 residues. Germline V CDR1 and CDR2: SQVTM, ANQGSEA. V was pared by 5 bases and J by 0 bases, with 10 bases between. TCRdb re-called the RT-PCR reads with MiXCR, one entry per CDR3 protein. The profile covers 500,000 to 550,000 distinct CDR3 sequences, with more than 7% appearing a single time and around 12% taken by the ten largest. The chain recombines TRBV29-1 with TRBJ1-1, with a possible D match to TRBD1 (5 bases). This TCR was recovered from a man aged 50 to 69 who received an inactivated influenza vaccine. Sample: PBMCs from blood, taken less than 25 months after vaccination. In DNA, the CDR3 is TGCAGCGTTAGGGGCAGTATGAACACTGAAGCTTTCTTT. This gives the protein CSVRGSMNTEAFF.